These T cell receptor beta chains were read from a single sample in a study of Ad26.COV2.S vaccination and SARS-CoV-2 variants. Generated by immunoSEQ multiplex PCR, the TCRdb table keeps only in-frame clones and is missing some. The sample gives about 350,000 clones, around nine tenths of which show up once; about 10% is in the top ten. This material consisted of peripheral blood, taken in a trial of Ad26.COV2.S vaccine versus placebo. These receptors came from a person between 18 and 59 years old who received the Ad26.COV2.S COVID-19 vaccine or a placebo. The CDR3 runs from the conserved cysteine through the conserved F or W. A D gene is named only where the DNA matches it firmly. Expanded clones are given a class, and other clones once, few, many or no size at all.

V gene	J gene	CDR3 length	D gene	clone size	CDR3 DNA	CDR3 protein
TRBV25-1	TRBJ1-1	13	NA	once	TGTGCCAGCAGTGGGTCGGGGAACACTGAAGCTTTCTTT	CASSGSGNTEAFF
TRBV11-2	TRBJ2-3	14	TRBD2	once	TGTGCCAGCACGGGACTAGCGGTTCCTAATACGCAGTATTTT	CASTGLAVPNTQYF
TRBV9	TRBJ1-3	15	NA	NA	TGTGCCAGCAGCGTAGGGGGTTCCTCTGGAAACACCATATATTTT	CASSVGGSSGNTIYF
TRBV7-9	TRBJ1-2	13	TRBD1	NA	TGTGCCAGCAGCTTTGGACAGGGTGCAGGCTACACCTTC	CASSFGQGAGYTF
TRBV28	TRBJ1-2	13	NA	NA	TGTGCCAGCAGCAACAACCGACTGGATGGCTACACCTTC	CASSNNRLDGYTF
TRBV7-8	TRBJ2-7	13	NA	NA	TGTGCCAGCAGCTTAGAACGGCCGGCCGAGCAGTACTTC	CASSLERPAEQYF
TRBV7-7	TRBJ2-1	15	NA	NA	TGTGCCAGCAGCTTAGCGGGGGGCGTCCACAATGAGCAGTTCTTC	CASSLAGGVHNEQFF
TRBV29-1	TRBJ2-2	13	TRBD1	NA	TGCAGCGCCAAGGGACAGCGCCAGGCCGAGCTGTTTTTT	CSAKGQRQAELFF
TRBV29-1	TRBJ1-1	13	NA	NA	TGCAGCGTTGATTGGCAGGAAAACACTGAAGCTTTCTTT	CSVDWQENTEAFF
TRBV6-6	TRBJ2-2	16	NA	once	TGTGCCAGCAGAAACAGCGGAGATATGGACACCGGGGAGCTGTTTTTT	CASRNSGDMDTGELFF